This entry describes one T cell receptor (beta chain). Its antigen is still unknown. Diagnostic conclusions were grounded in clinical symptoms, serum thyroxine, TRAb, thyroid ultrasound and orbital computed tomography. This specimen belongs to a study of Graves' ophthalmopathy and Graves' hyperthyroidism. From RNA, the CDR3 regions of TCR beta chains were amplified and sequenced. Amplification began with first-round RT-PCR using HTBI primers, then second-round multiplex PCR was performed. TCRdb fed the multiplex PCR reads into MiXCR, producing one record per CDR3 protein. The data hold under 350,000 distinct CDR3 sequences, with roughly 16% observed a single time. Notes on the study in general: Using a 13-signature model, the authors split ophthalmopathy from stable hyperthyroidism, with under 90% sensitivity and approximately 78% specificity.

With V trimmed by 8 bases and J by 4 bases, 9 bases remained unmatched. The V gene's germline CDR1 is SSHAT and CDR2 FNYEAQ (reference sequence). The length of the CDR3 is 15 residues. This sequence joins TRBV7-7 and TRBJ2-2, with 8 bases lining up with TRBD2. Sample: peripheral blood. The sequence derives from an adult man with Graves' ophthalmopathy. CDR3 residues: CASGRESGGTGELFF. The CDR3 DNA sequence: TGTGCCAGCGGGCGGGAGAGCGGGGGCACCGGGGAGCTGTTTTTT.